The 6 T cell receptor beta chains listed next were all sequenced from one sample in a study of shared clonotypes between healthy human individuals. Generated by immunoSEQ multiplex PCR, the TCRdb table keeps only in-frame clones and is missing some. The table has fewer than 600,000 clones, approximately 85% seen once; the top ten hold 10% to 15%. The specimen was PBMCs. Every receptor here comes from a woman aged 40 to 50 in good health. Some clones in this sample may be carry-over from other donors' samples.

The V call is TRBV4-3, the J call TRBJ2-7; 7 nucleotides match TRBD1. CDR3 size: 14 residues. Germline lookup yields CDR1 LGHNA and CDR2 YSLEER. The ends lost 3 bases at V and 0 bases at J; junction bases unmatched: 2. CDR3 nucleotides: TGCGCCAGCAGCCAGTACAGGGGCTCCTACGAGCAGTACTTC. Translation: CASSQYRGSYEQYF.

The CDR3 DNA reads TGTGCAACTTTTACAGACTCCTACGAGCAGTACTTC. It yields the protein CATFTDSYEQYF. The rearrangement uses TRBV28 and TRBJ2-7; D is ambiguous. In germline, CDR1 is MDHEN, CDR2 SYDVKM. This CDR3 has 12 amino acids.

The V call is TRBV28, the J call TRBJ2-1; maybe TRBD1 (5 bases). Trimming removed 2 bases from V and 16 bases from J, with 18 bases in between. CDR1 MDHEN and CDR2 SYDVKM come from the germline V gene. The CDR3 loop spans 13 amino acids. CDR3 loop: CASSLVRAGRSFF. The CDR3 nucleotides are TGTGCCAGCAGTTTAGTACGGGCAGGGCGATCTTTCTTC.

This chain connects TRBV4-1 to TRBJ2-7, with a weak D call TRBD2 (5 bases). The V end lost 0 bases, the J end lost 5 bases, and 14 bases lay between the germline ends. The CDR3 has 15 residues. Germline CDR1 MGHRA, CDR2 YSYEKL. The CDR3 sequence: CASSQERSGWDEQYF. For the CDR3, the DNA is TGCGCCAGCAGCCAAGAGAGGTCGGGATGGGACGAGCAGTACTTC.

This chain joins TRBV5-4 and TRBJ2-7; a weak D match, TRBD2 (5 bases). Between the trimmed V and J ends, which lost 2 bases and 6 bases, there was a span of 9 bases. CDR3 size: 12 residues. In germline, CDR1 is SGHNT, CDR2 YYREEE (reference sequence). CDR3 coding DNA: TGTGCCAGCAGCTTTTTCGGGATCGAGCAGTACTTC. It specifies CASSFFGIEQYF.

The V and J genes are TRBV29-1 and TRBJ2-1; D perhaps matches TRBD1 (5 bases). The CDR3 spans 13 residues. Germline V CDR1 and CDR2: SQVTM, ANQGSEA. V lost 4 bases, J lost 6 bases, and 13 bases lay in between. The CDR3 region is CSVGRNGANEQFF. CDR3 coding DNA: TGCAGCGTTGGTCGGAATGGGGCCAATGAGCAGTTCTTC.